This T cell receptor (beta chain) was obtained from a study of T-cell memory formation after mild COVID-19. Study-wide findings and caveats: Cross-reactive memory appears to have joined, as suggested by some responding clones showing up in pre-infection memory. Later expanders leaned toward CD4+, whereas clones contracting from day 15 to 85 were balanced CD4/CD8. Second-wave clones peaking on day 37 lacked confirmed SARS-CoV-2 specificity.

The CDR3 contains 13 residues. The V end lost 4 bases, the J end lost 4 bases, and 8 bases lay between the germline ends. CDR1 is SGHTA and CDR2 is FQGNSA in the germline V gene. In TCRdb, the 5' RACE reads were re-called with MiXCR into one record per CDR3 protein. The data contain about half a million distinct CDR3 sequences, 15% to 20% of them seen just once; the ten biggest clones take up about 12%. Points on this clonotype: Its antigen remains unidentified.

The sequence derives from an adult woman who had mild COVID-19 (a few samples of this study predate the infection). Cell type and time point are not known. The chain employs TRBV7-2 and TRBJ2-1; no clear D gene. Sequencing was done on a sample of PBMCs or a T cell subset sorted from them (not recorded which). This chain's CDR3 is CASSYEVYNEQFF. The CDR3 nucleotides are TGTGCCAGCAGCTATGAGGTATACAATGAGCAGTTCTTC.